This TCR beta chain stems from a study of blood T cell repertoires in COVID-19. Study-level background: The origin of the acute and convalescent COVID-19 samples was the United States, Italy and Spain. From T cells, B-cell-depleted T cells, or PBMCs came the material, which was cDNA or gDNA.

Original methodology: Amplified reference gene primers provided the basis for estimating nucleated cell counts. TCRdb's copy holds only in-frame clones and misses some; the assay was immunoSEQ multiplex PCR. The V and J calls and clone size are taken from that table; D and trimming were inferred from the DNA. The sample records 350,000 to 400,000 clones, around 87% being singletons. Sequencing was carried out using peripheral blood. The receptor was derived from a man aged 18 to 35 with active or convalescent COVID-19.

The CDR3 region has the DNA TGCAGCGTTGCCAGGGGGACGGCCGGGGAGCTGTTTTTT. Translated: CSVARGTAGELFF. The chain carries TRBV29-1 and TRBJ2-2; 7 bases fit TRBD1. The V gene end was trimmed by 4 bases and the J gene end by 6 bases; junction bases not matched to a gene: 5. The CDR3 consists of 13 residues. Germline CDR1 is SQVTM and CDR2 is ANQGSEA.